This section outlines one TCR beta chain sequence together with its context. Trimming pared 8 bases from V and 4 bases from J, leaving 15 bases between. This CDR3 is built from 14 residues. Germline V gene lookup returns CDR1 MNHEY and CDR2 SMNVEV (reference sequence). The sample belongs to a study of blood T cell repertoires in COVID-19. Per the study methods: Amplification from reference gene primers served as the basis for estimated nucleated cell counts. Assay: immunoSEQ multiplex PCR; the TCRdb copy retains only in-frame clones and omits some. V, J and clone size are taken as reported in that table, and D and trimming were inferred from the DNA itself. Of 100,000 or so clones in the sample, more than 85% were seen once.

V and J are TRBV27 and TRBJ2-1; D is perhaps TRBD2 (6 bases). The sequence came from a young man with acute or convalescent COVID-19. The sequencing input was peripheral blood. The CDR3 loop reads CASSRERSYNEQFF. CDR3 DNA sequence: TGTGCCAGCTCCCGGGAGAGGTCGTACAATGAGCAGTTCTTC.